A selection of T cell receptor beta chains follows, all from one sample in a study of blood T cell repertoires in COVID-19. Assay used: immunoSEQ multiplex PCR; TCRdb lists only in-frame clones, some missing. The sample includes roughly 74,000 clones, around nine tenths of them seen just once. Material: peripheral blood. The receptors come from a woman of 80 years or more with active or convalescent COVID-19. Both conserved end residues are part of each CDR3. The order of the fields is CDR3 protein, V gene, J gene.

CASSYTGVGEKLFF,TRBV11-3,TRBJ1-4
CASSPRQGPLSSGNTIYF,TRBV19,TRBJ1-3
CASSFFSGVSSYEQYF,TRBV5-6,TRBJ2-7
CASRPIQGSNTEAFF,TRBV5-4,TRBJ1-1
CASRGLRGSYNEQFF,TRBV2,TRBJ2-1
CASSLRWTDYEQYF,TRBV27,TRBJ2-7
CASSTQGAKTGELFF,TRBV5-1,TRBJ2-2
CASSLVLGQGIRGYTF,TRBV7-2,TRBJ1-2
CASSLGGGRVSTDTQYF,TRBV5-4,TRBJ2-3
CASSYLGQGGFGYEQYF,TRBV6-2/TRBV6-3,TRBJ2-7
CASSPFRDSNQPQHF,TRBV18,TRBJ1-5
CATSWGLAGEPGELFF,TRBV15,TRBJ2-2
CASSPGTGWGYTF,TRBV11-3,TRBJ1-2
CASSETTGTGGNYNEQFF,TRBV25-1,TRBJ2-1
CASSYGTGPGGTEAFF,TRBV25-1,TRBJ1-1
CASSRTGTGAGYTF,TRBV27,TRBJ1-2
CASSLGTGYSNQPQHF,TRBV6-2/TRBV6-3,TRBJ1-5
CSVYLPGSRQPQHF,TRBV29-1,TRBJ1-5
CASSSGQVKETQYF,TRBV5-1,TRBJ2-5
CASRTAGTETQYF,TRBV12-3/TRBV12-4,TRBJ2-5
CASGPRGRGSYEQYF,TRBV6-5,TRBJ2-7
CASSLQGTPNLGNTIYF,TRBV27,TRBJ1-3
CASSYSTGVDGYTF,TRBV6-6,TRBJ1-2
CASSRGRNTEAFF,TRBV4-3,TRBJ1-1
CASSHLEGGYNEQFF,TRBV4-3,TRBJ2-1
CASSSRDIPYEQYF,TRBV6-5,TRBJ2-7
CASSSGRGSTGELFF,TRBV7-2,TRBJ2-2
CSVRQGGGSGNTIYF,TRBV29-1,TRBJ1-3
CASSPGGRAGTYEQYF,TRBV18,TRBJ2-7
CASSIGAQGMWSGYTF,TRBV19,TRBJ1-2
CSVVAGRQTQYF,TRBV29-1,TRBJ2-5
CASSLARGGEQYF,TRBV7-2,TRBJ2-7
CASRGRDPPYGYTF,TRBV6-5,TRBJ1-2
CSVEDQTATDTQYF,TRBV29-1,TRBJ2-3
CASSSLVETQYF,TRBV7-8,TRBJ2-5
CASSSSGGYNEQFF,TRBV9,TRBJ2-1
CASSFLGTGGYEQYF,TRBV28,TRBJ2-7
CASSILGGGEQFF,TRBV19,TRBJ2-1
CASSQDRGPTFRGGSLTGGYTF,TRBV4-3,TRBJ1-2
CASSLQGRGSSYNSPLHF,TRBV7-2,TRBJ1-6
CASSRTESYGYTF,TRBV5-1,TRBJ1-2
CASSLGGSFYNEQFF,TRBV13,TRBJ2-1
CASAPQRGGLEQYF,TRBV5-1,TRBJ2-7
CASSKLGDRTCNQPQHF,TRBV21-1,TRBJ1-5
CASSLGAGLRNEQFF,TRBV5-4,TRBJ2-1
CASSLASSGSEHFF,TRBV7-2,TRBJ2-1